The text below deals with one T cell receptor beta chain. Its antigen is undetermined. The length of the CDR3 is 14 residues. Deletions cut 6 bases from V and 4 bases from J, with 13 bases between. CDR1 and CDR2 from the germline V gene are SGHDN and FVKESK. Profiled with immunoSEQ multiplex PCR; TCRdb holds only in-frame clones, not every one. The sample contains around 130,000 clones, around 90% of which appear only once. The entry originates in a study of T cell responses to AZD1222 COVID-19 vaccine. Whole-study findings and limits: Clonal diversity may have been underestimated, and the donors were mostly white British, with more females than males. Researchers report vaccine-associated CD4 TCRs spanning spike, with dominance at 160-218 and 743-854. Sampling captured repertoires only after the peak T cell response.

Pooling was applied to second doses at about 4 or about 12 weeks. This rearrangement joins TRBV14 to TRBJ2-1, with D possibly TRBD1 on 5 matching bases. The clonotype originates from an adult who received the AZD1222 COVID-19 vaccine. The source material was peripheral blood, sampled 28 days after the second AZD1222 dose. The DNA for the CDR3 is TGTGCCAGCAGTCTGAGAACAGGTTACAATGAGCAGTTCTTC. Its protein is CASSLRTGYNEQFF.